The rows below give T cell receptor beta chains drawn from one sample of a study of blood T cell repertoires in COVID-19. Generated by immunoSEQ multiplex PCR, the TCRdb table keeps only in-frame clones and is missing some. The data hold some 160,000 clones, with about 83% observed a single time. What was sequenced was peripheral blood. The receptors shown here come from a human donor in a cohort sampled during active COVID-19. CDR3s include the opening cysteine and the closing phenylalanine or tryptophan. A D gene is named only where the DNA matches it firmly. The size of a clone is reported for some rows only, either as once, few or many, or as a class for expanded clones.

TRBD2	TRBJ2-7	TRBV7-2	.	CASSVAGGYEQYF	TGTGCCAGCAGCGTAGCGGGGGGCTACGAGCAGTACTTC
.	TRBJ1-1	TRBV19	.	CASSIRGGGVDTEAFF	TGTGCCAGTAGTATAAGAGGGGGGGGCGTTGACACTGAAGCTTTCTTT
.	TRBJ2-7	TRBV7-9	.	CASSSTVYEQYF	TGTGCCAGCAGCTCGACAGTCTACGAGCAGTACTTC
.	TRBJ2-3	TRBV5-1	.	CASSARLGLTDTQYF	TGCGCCAGCAGCGCCCGACTGGGACTCACAGATACGCAGTATTTT
.	TRBJ2-6	TRBV27	.	CASSFDRGTSGANVLTF	TGTGCCAGCAGTTTTGATCGGGGGACCTCTGGGGCCAACGTCCTGACTTTC
.	TRBJ2-7	TRBV2	once	CASSKHRDPYEQYF	TGTGCCAGCAGTAAGCACAGGGATCCCTACGAGCAGTACTTC
TRBD2	TRBJ2-5	TRBV7-9	.	CASSLGLAGVQQETQYF	TGTGCCAGCAGCTTAGGCCTAGCGGGAGTTCAGCAAGAGACCCAGTACTTC
TRBD2	TRBJ2-7	TRBV27	.	CASNQWGGYEQYF	TGTGCCAGCAACCAATGGGGGGGTTACGAGCAGTACTTC
TRBD2	TRBJ2-7	TRBV6-5	.	CASSYPTSGRIEQYF	TGTGCCAGCAGTTACCCCACTAGCGGGAGAATAGAGCAGTACTTC
.	TRBJ2-7	TRBV18	.	CASSPRGDEQYF	TGTGCCAGCTCACCACGAGGAGACGAGCAGTACTTC
TRBD2	TRBJ2-1	TRBV2	.	CASSEGLAASYNEQFF	TGTGCCAGCAGTGAAGGACTAGCAGCCTCCTACAATGAGCAGTTCTTC
TRBD1	TRBJ1-6	TRBV27	.	CASRVLGTVNSPLHF	TGTGCCAGCAGAGTTTTGGGGACAGTTAATTCACCCCTCCACTTT
.	TRBJ2-3	TRBV6-2/TRBV6-3	.	CASSYSGWESTSTDTQYF	TGTGCCAGCAGTTACAGCGGGTGGGAAAGCACTAGCACAGATACGCAGTATTTT
TRBD2	TRBJ2-7	TRBV6-1	.	CASSEGGLAPYEQYF	TGTGCCAGCAGTGAAGGGGGACTAGCGCCCTACGAGCAGTACTTC
TRBD1	TRBJ2-2	TRBV4-3	.	CASSLQLGQGGTGELFF	TGCGCCAGCAGCCTCCAGTTGGGACAGGGGGGCACCGGGGAGCTGTTTTTT
.	TRBJ1-2	TRBV23-1	once	CASSQRTQWGVDYGYTF	TGCGCCAGCAGTCAACGAACTCAGTGGGGGGTCGACTATGGCTACACCTTC
TRBD2	TRBJ2-3	TRBV7-2	.	CASSPSGGSIDTQYF	TGTGCCAGCAGCCCTAGCGGGGGTTCTATAGATACGCAGTATTTT
TRBD1	TRBJ1-5	TRBV11-3	.	CASSLAGGRQPQHF	TGTGCCAGCAGCTTAGCAGGGGGCCGTCAGCCCCAGCATTTT
TRBD1	TRBJ2-5	TRBV19	.	CASSNTGGQETQYF	TGTGCCAGTAGTAATACAGGGGGGCAAGAGACCCAGTACTTC
TRBD2	TRBJ2-7	TRBV7-8	.	CASSLRLAGGPYEQYF	TGTGCCAGCAGCTTAAGACTAGCGGGAGGGCCCTACGAGCAGTACTTC
.	TRBJ2-5	TRBV6-1	.	CASSERSNYKGETQYF	TGTGCCAGCAGTGAAAGATCTAACTATAAGGGGGAGACCCAGTACTTC
TRBD2	TRBJ2-7	TRBV5-1	.	CASSFMALSGSYEQYF	TGCGCCAGCAGCTTCATGGCTCTTAGCGGGAGCTACGAGCAGTACTTC
TRBD1	TRBJ2-7	TRBV5-4	.	CASSPDRGPTYEQYF	TGTGCCAGCAGCCCGGACAGGGGCCCGACCTACGAGCAGTACTTC
.	TRBJ1-1	TRBV5-1	.	CASSLGGIAEAFF	TGCGCCAGCAGCTTAGGGGGTATAGCTGAAGCTTTCTTT
TRBD1	TRBJ1-2	TRBV6-5	.	CASSTDRAYGYTF	TGTGCCAGCAGTACGGACAGGGCCTATGGCTACACCTTC
TRBD2	TRBJ2-7	TRBV5-4	.	CASSPRSGGGTYEQYF	TGTGCCAGCAGCCCCCGCTCGGGGGGAGGCACCTACGAGCAGTACTTC
.	TRBJ2-1	TRBV6-5	.	CASRGGAHNEQFF	TGTGCCAGCAGAGGAGGGGCCCACAATGAGCAGTTCTTC
.	TRBJ2-3	TRBV5-1	.	CASSFPSGDTQYF	TGCGCCAGCAGCTTCCCCTCGGGGGATACGCAGTATTTT
.	TRBJ1-2	TRBV6-5	once	CASSYSEESANYGYTF	TGTGCCAGCAGTTACTCGGAGGAGAGCGCTAACTATGGCTACACCTTC
.	TRBJ1-6	TRBV21-1	.	CASSKGGRGDSPLHF	TGTGCCAGCAGCAAAGGGGGCAGGGGAGATTCACCCCTCCACTTT
TRBD2	TRBJ2-3	TRBV19	.	CASSIETSVLTDTQYF	TGTGCCAGTAGTATAGAGACTAGCGTACTCACAGATACGCAGTATTTT
.	TRBJ1-1	TRBV19	.	CASSYGTPNTEAFF	TGTGCCAGTAGTTATGGGACACCGAACACTGAAGCTTTCTTT
TRBD1	TRBJ2-5	TRBV6-5	.	CASSLRDRYQETQYF	TGTGCCAGCAGCCTCCGGGACAGGTACCAAGAGACCCAGTACTTC
TRBD1	TRBJ2-7	TRBV7-9	.	CASSPWTGAIAYEQYF	TGTGCCAGCAGCCCCTGGACAGGGGCGATCGCCTACGAGCAGTACTTC